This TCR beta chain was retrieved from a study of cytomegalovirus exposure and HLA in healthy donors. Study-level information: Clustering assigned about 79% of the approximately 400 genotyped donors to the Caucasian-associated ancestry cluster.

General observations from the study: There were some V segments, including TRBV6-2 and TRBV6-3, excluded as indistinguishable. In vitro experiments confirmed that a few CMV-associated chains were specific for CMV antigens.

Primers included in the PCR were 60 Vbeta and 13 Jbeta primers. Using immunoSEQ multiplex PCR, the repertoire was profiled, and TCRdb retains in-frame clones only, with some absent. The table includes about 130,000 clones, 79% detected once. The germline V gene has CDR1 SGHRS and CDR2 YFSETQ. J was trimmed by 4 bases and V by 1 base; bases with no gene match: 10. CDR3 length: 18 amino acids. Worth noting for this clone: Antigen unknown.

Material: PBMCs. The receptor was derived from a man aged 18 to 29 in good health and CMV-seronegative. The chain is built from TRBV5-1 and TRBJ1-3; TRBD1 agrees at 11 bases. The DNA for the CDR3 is TGCGCCAGCAGCTTGTGGCAAGGGACAGGGGGAGAAGGAAACACCATATATTTT. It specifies CASSLWQGTGGEGNTIYF.